These 13 T cell receptor beta chains were sequenced from one sample in a study of blood T cells in healthy people across ages. The second PCR ran roughly 6 to 11 cycles with a sample-barcoded 5' primer and J-beta primers. TCRdb recomputed calls from the 5' RACE reads with MiXCR, one row per CDR3 protein. The data show 780,000 or so distinct CDR3 sequences, around 25% seen once. The same sample was also used in a study of T cells of mothers and their children.

The sample consisted of blood. These receptors were taken from a boy younger than 18 in good health.

In this sample, this clonotype turned up many times. This rearrangement joins TRBV9 to TRBJ2-2; 9 bases map to TRBD2. Per the germline V gene, CDR1 is SGDLS and CDR2 is YYNGEE. CDR3 length equals 16 residues. Trimming cost V 5 bases and J 7 bases; bases outside gene matches: 12. CDR3 in DNA: TGTGCCAGCAGTCCTAGACCGGGACTAGCAGTCGGGGAGCTGTTTTTT. As protein: CASSPRPGLAVGELFF.

This clonotype was seen more than once but under ten times. At one boundary the junction diverges from the germline segment, which might be a read error. The V and J genes are TRBV20-1 and TRBJ1-4; D possibly corresponds to TRBD1 (5 bases). This CDR3 is 15 amino acids long. Germline V gene sequence: CDR1 DFQATT, CDR2 SNEGSKA (reference sequence). The CDR3 protein is CSAMASGATIEKLFF. CDR3 bases: TGCAGTGCCATGGCGAGTGGGGCAACTATTGAAAAACTGTTTTTT.

This clonotype was detected only a few times. This chain's CDR3 is CASSQDGLATNTGELFF. The CDR3 DNA is TGTGCCAGCAGCCAAGACGGACTAGCGACGAACACCGGGGAGCTGTTTTTT. The chain uses TRBV4-2 and TRBJ2-2; 9 bases are shared with TRBD2. The CDR3 covers 17 residues. The germline V gene encodes CDR1 LGHNA and CDR2 YNFKEQ. Trimming at V came to 0 bases and at J to 0 bases, leaving 2 bases not matched to a gene.

The chain couples TRBV6-5 to TRBJ2-5; D is unclear. The CDR3 totals 17 residues. V was clipped by 2 bases and J by 4 bases, with 20 bases between them. Germline CDR1 and CDR2: MNHEY and SVGAGI. The CDR3, as DNA: TGTGCCAGCAGTTACCGCCACCAACTTGCTATCAGAGAGACCCAGTACTTC. Protein sequence: CASSYRHQLAIRETQYF.

The J gene is TRBJ2-4, the V gene TRBV12-3 or TRBV12-4; D is possibly TRBD1 (6 bases). This CDR3 has 17 residues. V lost 5 bases to trimming and J lost 0 bases, with 17 bases between them. Here the CDR3 reads CASSNGQSTLAKNIQYF. DNA for the CDR3: TGTGCCAGCAGTAATGGACAGTCAACACTAGCCAAAAACATTCAGTACTTC.

This clonotype was observed a handful of times. The rearrangement uses TRBV4-3 and TRBJ1-3, with TRBD1 identical over 9 bases. From germline, CDR1 is LGHNA and CDR2 YSLEER. There are 15 residues in the CDR3. The J segment lost 2 bases and the V segment lost 3 bases, leaving 2 bases of the junction unmatched. Here the CDR3 DNA reads TGCGCCAGCAGCCAGGGGACAGGGCCTGGAAACACCATATATTTT. Residues: CASSQGTGPGNTIYF.

This clonotype was recorded at least ten times. This chain joins TRBV5-1 and TRBJ2-5; 12 bases align to TRBD2. The CDR3 is 15 residues long. Trimming at V came to 2 bases and at J to 4 bases, leaving 3 bases not matched to a gene. The germline gives CDR1 SGHRS, CDR2 YFSETQ. The CDR3 nucleotides are TGCGCCAGCAGCTTTCTAGCGGGAGGGCCAGAGACCCAGTACTTC. Its protein product is CASSFLAGGPETQYF.

The rearrangement uses TRBV4-3 and TRBJ1-2, with 8 bases fitting TRBD1. Unmatched junction bases numbered 5, after V lost 1 base and J lost 4 bases. This CDR3 is built from 15 residues. Germline V gives CDR1 LGHNA, CDR2 YSLEER. The CDR3 reads CASSQAGQGGYGYTF. The CDR3 DNA sequence: TGCGCCAGCAGCCAAGCCGGACAGGGCGGCTATGGCTACACCTTC.

This clonotype was observed a handful of times. The V call is TRBV7-9, the J call TRBJ1-2; a weak D match, TRBD1 (6 bases). This CDR3 has 14 residues. V shed 4 bases and J shed 3 bases, with 12 bases lying between them. Germline CDR1 reads SEHNR; CDR2 reads FQNEAQ (reference sequence). The CDR3 nucleotides read TGTGCCAGCAGCTGGGGTTCAGGGGACTATGGCTACACCTTC. Protein: CASSWGSGDYGYTF.

This clonotype was seen only a few times. The chain has TRBV15 and TRBJ2-3, with 9 bases fitting TRBD1. The germline V gene encodes CDR1 LNHNV and CDR2 YYDKDF (reference sequence). The CDR3 spans 16 residues. Germline trimming cut 3 bases from V and 1 base from J; bases unmatched to any gene: 5. Here the CDR3 reads CATSRGDRDGTDTQYF. In nucleotides, the CDR3 is TGTGCCACCAGCAGGGGGGACAGGGACGGCACAGATACGCAGTATTTT.

This clonotype has at least ten counts. The rearrangement links TRBV7-9 to TRBJ2-1; TRBD2 aligns across 10 bases. The germline V gene encodes CDR1 SEHNR and CDR2 FQNEAQ (reference sequence). Trimming at V came to 4 bases and at J to 2 bases, leaving 2 bases not matched to a gene. There are 15 residues in the CDR3. The DNA of the CDR3 is TGTGCCAGCAGCTCCCTAGCGGGGGCCTACAATGAGCAGTTCTTC. Protein sequence: CASSSLAGAYNEQFF.

This clonotype came up a few times. The chain links TRBV12-3 or TRBV12-4 to TRBJ2-7; the match to TRBD1 covers 7 bases. CDR3 length equals 14 residues. The V and J ends lost 5 bases and 6 bases, in that order; junction bases with no gene match: 10. The CDR3 region is CASSIQGISVEQYF. The CDR3 DNA follows: TGTGCCAGCAGTATACAGGGGATTTCCGTCGAGCAGTACTTC.

This clonotype was found a few times. The chain recombines TRBV5-1 with TRBJ2-1; D possibly matches TRBD1 or TRBD2 (5 bases each). The CDR3 is made up of 18 amino acids. Trimming removed 0 bases from V and 0 bases from J, with 16 bases in between. Germline-derived CDR1 and CDR2 are SGHRS and YFSETQ. The CDR3 DNA is TGCGCCAGCAGCTTGGGACTAATCGGGGACCGCTCCTACAATGAGCAGTTCTTC. This encodes CASSLGLIGDRSYNEQFF.